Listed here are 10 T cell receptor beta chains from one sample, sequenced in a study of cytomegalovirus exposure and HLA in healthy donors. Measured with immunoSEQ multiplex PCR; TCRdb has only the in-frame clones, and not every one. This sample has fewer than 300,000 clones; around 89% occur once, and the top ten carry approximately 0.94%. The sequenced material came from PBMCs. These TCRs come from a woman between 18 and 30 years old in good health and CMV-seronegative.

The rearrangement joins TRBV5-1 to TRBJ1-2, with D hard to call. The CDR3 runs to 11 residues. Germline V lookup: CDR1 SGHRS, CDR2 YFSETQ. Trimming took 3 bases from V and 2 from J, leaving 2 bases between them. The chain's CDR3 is CASSSNYGYTF. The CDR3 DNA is TGCGCCAGCAGCTCAAACTATGGCTACACCTTC.

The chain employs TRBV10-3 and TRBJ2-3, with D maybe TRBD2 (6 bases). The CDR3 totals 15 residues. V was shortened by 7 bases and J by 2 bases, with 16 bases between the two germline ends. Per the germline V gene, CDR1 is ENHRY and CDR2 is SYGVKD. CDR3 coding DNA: TGTGCCATCACCGATGGTAGCGGCAACACAGATACGCAGTATTTT. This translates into CAITDGSGNTDTQYF.

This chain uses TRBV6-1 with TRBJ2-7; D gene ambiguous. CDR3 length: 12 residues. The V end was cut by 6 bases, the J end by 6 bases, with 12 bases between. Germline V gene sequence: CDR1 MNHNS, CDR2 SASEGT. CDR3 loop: CASSKRGSEQYF. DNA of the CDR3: TGTGCCAGCAGCAAACGAGGCTCCGAGCAGTACTTC.

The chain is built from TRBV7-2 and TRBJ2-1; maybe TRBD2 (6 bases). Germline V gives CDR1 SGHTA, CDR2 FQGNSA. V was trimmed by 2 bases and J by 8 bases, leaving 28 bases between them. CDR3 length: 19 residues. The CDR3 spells CASSLLNVRDGGIVDEQFF. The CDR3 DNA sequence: TGTGCCAGCAGCTTATTGAATGTGAGGGATGGCGGGATAGTTGATGAGCAGTTCTTC.

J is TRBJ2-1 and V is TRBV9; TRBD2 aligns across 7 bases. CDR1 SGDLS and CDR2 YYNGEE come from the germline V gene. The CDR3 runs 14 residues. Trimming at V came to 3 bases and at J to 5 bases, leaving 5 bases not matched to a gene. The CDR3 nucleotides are TGTGCCAGCAGCGCTGAAGGGAGGGACAATGAGCAGTTCTTC. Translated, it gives CASSAEGRDNEQFF.

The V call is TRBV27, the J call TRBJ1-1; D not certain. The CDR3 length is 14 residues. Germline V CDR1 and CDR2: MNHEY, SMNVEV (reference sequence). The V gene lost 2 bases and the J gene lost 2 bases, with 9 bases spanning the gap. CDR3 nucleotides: TGTGCCAGCAGTTTAGAGCGATATAACACTGAAGCTTTCTTT. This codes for CASSLERYNTEAFF.

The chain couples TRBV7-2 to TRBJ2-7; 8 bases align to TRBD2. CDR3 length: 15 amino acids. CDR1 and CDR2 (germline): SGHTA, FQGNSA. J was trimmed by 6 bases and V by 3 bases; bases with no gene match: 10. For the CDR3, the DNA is TGTGCCAGCAGCTTCGCCGGGACTAGTCCATCCGAGCAGTACTTC. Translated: CASSFAGTSPSEQYF.

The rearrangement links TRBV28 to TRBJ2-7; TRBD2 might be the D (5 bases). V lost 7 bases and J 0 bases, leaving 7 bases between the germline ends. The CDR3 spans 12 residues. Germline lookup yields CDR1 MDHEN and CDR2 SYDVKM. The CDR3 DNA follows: TGTGCCAGCAATCGGGACTCCTACGAGCAGTACTTC. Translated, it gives CASNRDSYEQYF.

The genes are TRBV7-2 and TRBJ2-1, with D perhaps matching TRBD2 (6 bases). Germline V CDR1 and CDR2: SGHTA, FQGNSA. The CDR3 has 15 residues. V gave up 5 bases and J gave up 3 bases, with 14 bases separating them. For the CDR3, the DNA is TGTGCCAGCAGCATGGGACTTCAAATCTACAATGAGCAGTTCTTC. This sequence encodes CASSMGLQIYNEQFF.

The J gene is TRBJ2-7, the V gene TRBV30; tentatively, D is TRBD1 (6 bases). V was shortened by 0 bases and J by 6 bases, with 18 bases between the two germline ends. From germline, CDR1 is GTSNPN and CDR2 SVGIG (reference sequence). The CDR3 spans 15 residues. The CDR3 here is CAWSVVRGRGSEQYF. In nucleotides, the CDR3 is TGTGCCTGGAGTGTTGTGAGGGGAAGGGGGAGCGAGCAGTACTTC.